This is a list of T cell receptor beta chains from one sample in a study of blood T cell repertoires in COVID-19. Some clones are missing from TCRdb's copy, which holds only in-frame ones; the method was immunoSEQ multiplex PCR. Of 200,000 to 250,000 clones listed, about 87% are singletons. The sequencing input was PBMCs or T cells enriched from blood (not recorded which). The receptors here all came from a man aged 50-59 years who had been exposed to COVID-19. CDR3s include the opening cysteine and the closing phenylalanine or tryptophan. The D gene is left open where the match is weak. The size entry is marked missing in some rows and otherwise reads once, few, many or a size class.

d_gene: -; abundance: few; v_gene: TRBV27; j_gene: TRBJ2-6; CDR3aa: CASSFHERESSGANVLTF; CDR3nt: TGTGCCAGCAGTTTTCACGAGCGAGAAAGCTCTGGGGCCAACGTCCTGACTTTC
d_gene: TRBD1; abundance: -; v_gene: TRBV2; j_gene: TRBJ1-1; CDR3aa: CASSDGTANTEAFF; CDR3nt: TGTGCCAGCAGTGACGGGACAGCGAACACTGAAGCTTTCTTT
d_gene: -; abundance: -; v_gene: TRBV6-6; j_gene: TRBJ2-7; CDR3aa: CASSTPRYEQYF; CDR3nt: TGTGCCAGCAGTACCCCTCGGTACGAGCAGTACTTC
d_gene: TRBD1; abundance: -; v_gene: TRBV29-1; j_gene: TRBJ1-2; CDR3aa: CSAGQGSYGYTF; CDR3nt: TGCAGCGCCGGACAGGGGAGCTATGGCTACACCTTC
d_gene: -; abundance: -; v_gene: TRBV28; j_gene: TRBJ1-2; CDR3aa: CGTGLLYGYTF; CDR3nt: TGTGGAACAGGGTTACTCTATGGCTACACCTTC
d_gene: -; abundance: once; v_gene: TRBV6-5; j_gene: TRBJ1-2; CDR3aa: CASNPSGAKLYTF; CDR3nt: TGTGCCAGCAACCCGTCAGGGGCTAAGTTGTACACCTTC
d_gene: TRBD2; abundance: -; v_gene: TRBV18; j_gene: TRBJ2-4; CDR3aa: CASSLDSGGVENIQYF; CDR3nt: TGTGCCAGCTCATTGGATAGCGGGGGGGTTGAAAACATTCAGTACTTC
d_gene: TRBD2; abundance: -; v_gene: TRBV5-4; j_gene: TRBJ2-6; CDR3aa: CASSYGTSGSPGANVLTF; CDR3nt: TGTGCCAGCAGCTACGGGACTAGCGGTTCCCCTGGGGCCAACGTCCTGACTTTC
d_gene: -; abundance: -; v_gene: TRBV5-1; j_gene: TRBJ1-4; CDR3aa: CASSLEGNVGEKLFF; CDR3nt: TGCGCCAGCAGCTTGGAGGGGAATGTGGGGGAAAAACTGTTTTTT
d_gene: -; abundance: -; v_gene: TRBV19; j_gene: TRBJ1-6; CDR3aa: CASRPGSYNSPLHF; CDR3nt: TGTGCCAGTAGACCGGGCTCCTATAATTCACCCCTCCACTTT
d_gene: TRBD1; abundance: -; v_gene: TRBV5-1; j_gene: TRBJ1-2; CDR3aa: CASSSRQGNYGYTF; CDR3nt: TGCGCCAGCAGCTCCCGACAGGGTAACTATGGCTACACCTTC
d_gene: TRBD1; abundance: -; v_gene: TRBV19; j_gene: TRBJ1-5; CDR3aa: CASSIDRGVMAQHF; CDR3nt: TGTGCCAGTAGTATTGACAGGGGGGTCATGGCCCAGCATTTT
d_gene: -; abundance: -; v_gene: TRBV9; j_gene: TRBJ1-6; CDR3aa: CASSAQGPVSNSPLHF; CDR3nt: TGTGCCAGCAGCGCGCAGGGTCCTGTTAGCAATTCACCCCTCCACTTT
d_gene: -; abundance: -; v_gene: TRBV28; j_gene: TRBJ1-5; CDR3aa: CASSYLGGSNQPQHF; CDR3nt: TGTGCCAGCAGTTACCTAGGGGGTAGCAATCAGCCCCAGCATTTT
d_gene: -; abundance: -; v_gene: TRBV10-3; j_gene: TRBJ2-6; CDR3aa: CATGPMWGHISGANVLTF; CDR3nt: TGTGCCACAGGGCCCATGTGGGGACACATCTCTGGGGCCAACGTCCTGACTTTC
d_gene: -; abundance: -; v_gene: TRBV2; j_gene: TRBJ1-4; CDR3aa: CASSEGHRATNEKLFF; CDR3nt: TGTGCCAGCAGTGAAGGACACAGAGCAACTAATGAAAAACTGTTTTTT
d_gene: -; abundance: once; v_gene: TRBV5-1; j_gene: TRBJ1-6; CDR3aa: CASSLTHVTRNSPLHF; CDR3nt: TGCGCCAGCAGCCTCACGCACGTGACTCGTAATTCACCCCTCCACTTT
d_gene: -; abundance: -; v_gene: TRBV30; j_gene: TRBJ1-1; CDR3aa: CAWSRDFMNTEAFF; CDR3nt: TGTGCCTGGAGTCGGGACTTCATGAACACTGAAGCTTTCTTT
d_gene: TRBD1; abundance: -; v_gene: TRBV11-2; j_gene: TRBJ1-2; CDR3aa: CASSSGAQGLDYGYTF; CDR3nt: TGTGCCAGCAGCTCAGGGGCACAGGGGCTAGACTATGGCTACACCTTC
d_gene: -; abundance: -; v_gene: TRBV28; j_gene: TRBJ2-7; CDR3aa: CASSDIREQYF; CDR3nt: TGTGCCAGCAGTGATATCCGGGAGCAGTACTTC
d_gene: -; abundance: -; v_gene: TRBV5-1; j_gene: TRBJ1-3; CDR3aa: CASSLQAPSGNTIYF; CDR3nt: TGCGCCAGCAGCTTACAGGCTCCCTCTGGAAACACCATATATTTT
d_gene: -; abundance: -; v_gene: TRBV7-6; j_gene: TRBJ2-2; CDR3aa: CASSLEGALMNTGELFF; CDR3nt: TGTGCCAGCAGCTTAGAAGGAGCGCTCATGAACACCGGGGAGCTGTTTTTT
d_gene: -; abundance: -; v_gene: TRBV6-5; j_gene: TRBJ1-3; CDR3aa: CASSRGGDSGNTIYF; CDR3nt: TGTGCCAGCAGCCGGGGGGGCGACTCTGGAAACACCATATATTTT
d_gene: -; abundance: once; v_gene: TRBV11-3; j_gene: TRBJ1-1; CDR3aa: CASRGLGTEAFF; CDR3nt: TGTGCCAGCAGGGGGCTCGGTACTGAAGCTTTCTTT
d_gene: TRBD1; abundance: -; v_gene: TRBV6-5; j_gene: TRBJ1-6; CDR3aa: CAIGQGTSPLHF; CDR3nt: TGTGCCATAGGACAGGGGACTTCACCCCTCCACTTT
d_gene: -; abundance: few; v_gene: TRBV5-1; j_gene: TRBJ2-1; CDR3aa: CASSMSEYYNEQFF; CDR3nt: TGCGCCAGCAGCATGAGCGAGTACTACAATGAGCAGTTCTTC
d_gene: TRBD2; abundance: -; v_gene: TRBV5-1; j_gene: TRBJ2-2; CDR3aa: CASSSAPSGRALTGELFF; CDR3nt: TGCGCCAGCAGCTCCGCGCCTAGCGGGAGGGCCCTCACCGGGGAGCTGTTTTTT
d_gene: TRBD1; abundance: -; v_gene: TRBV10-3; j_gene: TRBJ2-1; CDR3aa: CAIRGTGASSSYNEQFF; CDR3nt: TGTGCCATCAGGGGGACAGGGGCTTCGAGCTCCTACAATGAGCAGTTCTTC
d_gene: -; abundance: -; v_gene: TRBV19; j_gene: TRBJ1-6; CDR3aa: CASSPRSSPLHF; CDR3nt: TGTGCCAGTAGTCCACGGAGTTCACCCCTCCACTTT
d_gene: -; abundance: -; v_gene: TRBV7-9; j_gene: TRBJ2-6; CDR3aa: CASSQQQSSGANVLTF; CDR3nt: TGTGCCAGCAGCCAACAACAGAGCTCTGGGGCCAACGTCCTGACTTTC
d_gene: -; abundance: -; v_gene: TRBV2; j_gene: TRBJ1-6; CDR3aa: CASRGVGNMSPLHF; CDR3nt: TGTGCCAGCAGAGGGGTAGGGAATATGTCACCCCTCCACTTT
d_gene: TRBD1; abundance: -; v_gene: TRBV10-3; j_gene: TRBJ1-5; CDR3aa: CAISGRDRGLNQPQHF; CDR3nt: TGTGCCATCAGTGGCCGTGACAGGGGCCTAAATCAGCCCCAGCATTTT
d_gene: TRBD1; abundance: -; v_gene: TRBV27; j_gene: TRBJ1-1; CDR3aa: CASSSDRGWITEAFF; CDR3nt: TGTGCCAGCAGTTCGGACAGGGGTTGGATCACTGAAGCTTTCTTT
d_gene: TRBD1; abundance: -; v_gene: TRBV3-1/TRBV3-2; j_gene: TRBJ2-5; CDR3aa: CASSQVWGQGDQETQYF; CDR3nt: TGTGCCAGCAGCCAAGTTTGGGGACAGGGCGATCAAGAGACCCAGTACTTC
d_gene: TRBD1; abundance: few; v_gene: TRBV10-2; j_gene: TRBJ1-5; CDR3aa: CASSVRTGGDQPQHF; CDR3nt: TGCGCCAGCAGTGTAAGAACAGGGGGGGATCAGCCCCAGCATTTT
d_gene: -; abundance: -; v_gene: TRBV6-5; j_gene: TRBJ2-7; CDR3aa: CASSRGGTLTYEQYF; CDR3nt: TGTGCCAGCAGCAGGGGAGGGACCTTGACCTACGAGCAGTACTTC
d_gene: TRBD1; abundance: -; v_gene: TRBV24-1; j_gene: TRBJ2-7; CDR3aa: CANGQGHSYEQYF; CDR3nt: TGTGCCAACGGACAGGGGCACTCCTACGAGCAGTACTTC
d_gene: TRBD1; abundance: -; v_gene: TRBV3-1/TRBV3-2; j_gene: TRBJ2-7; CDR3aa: CASSQLGQVASYEQYF; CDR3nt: TGTGCCAGCAGCCAACTCGGACAGGTAGCTTCCTACGAGCAGTACTTC
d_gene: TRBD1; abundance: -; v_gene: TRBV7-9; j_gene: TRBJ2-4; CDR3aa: CASSPRGLEGNIQYF; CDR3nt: TGTGCCAGCAGCCCCAGGGGGCTGGAAGGAAACATTCAGTACTTC
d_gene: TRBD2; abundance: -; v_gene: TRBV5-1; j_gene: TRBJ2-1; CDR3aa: CASSFVAGTIEQFF; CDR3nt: TGCGCCAGCAGCTTTGTAGCGGGAACGATTGAGCAGTTCTTC
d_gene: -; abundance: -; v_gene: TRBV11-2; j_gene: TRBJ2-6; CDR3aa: CASSSHNSGANVLTF; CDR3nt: TGTGCCAGCAGCTCACATAACTCTGGGGCCAACGTCCTGACTTTC
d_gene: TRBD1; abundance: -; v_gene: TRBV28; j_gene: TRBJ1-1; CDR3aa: CASSLNRGRGIDTEAFF; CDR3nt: TGTGCCAGCAGCCTAAACAGGGGGCGCGGGATTGACACTGAAGCTTTCTTT
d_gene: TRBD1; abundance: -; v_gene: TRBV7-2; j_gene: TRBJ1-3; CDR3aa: CASSKTGDGNTIYF; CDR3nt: TGTGCCAGCAGTAAGACAGGGGATGGAAACACCATATATTTT
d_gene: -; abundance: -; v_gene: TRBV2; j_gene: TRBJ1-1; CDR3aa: CASSVRRVARGAFF; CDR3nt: TGTGCCAGCAGTGTTCGACGGGTGGCCCGGGGAGCTTTCTTT
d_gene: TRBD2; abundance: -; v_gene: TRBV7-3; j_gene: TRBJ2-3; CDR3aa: CASSTSGGADTQYF; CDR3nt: TGTGCCAGCAGTACTAGCGGGGGGGCAGATACGCAGTATTTT
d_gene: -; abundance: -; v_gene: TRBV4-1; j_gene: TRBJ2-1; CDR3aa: CASSQDWGLTRNYNEQFF; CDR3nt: TGCGCCAGCAGCCAAGATTGGGGGCTCACTAGAAACTACAATGAGCAGTTCTTC
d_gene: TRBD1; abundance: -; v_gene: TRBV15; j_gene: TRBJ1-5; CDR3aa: CATSRDRGQGWQPQHF; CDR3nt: TGTGCCACCAGCAGAGACAGAGGACAGGGGTGGCAGCCCCAGCATTTT
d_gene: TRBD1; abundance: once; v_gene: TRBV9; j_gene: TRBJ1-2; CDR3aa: CASSAASTGVDYGYTF; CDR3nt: TGTGCCAGCAGCGCAGCCTCTACAGGGGTCGACTATGGCTACACCTTC
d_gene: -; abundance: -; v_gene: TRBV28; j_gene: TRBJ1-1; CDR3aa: CASSPRLGVGNTEAFF; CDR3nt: TGTGCCAGCAGTCCACGGTTAGGGGTAGGGAACACTGAAGCTTTCTTT
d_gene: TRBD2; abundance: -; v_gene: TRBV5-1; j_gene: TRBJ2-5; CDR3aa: CASSLGLASETQYF; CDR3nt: TGCGCCAGCAGCTTGGGACTAGCATCGGAGACCCAGTACTTC
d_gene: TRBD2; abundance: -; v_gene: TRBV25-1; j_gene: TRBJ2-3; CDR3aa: CASRGDSGSGSDTQYF; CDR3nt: TGTGCCAGCAGGGGGGATAGCGGGAGTGGGTCAGATACGCAGTATTTT
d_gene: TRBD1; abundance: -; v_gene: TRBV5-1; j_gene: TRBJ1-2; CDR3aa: CASSSRGQGAPNGYTF; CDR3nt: TGCGCCAGCAGCTCTCGAGGACAGGGGGCCCCAAATGGCTACACCTTC
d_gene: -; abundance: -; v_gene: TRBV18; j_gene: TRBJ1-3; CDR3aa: CASSPTGYSGNTIYF; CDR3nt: TGTGCCAGCTCGCCCACAGGGTACTCTGGAAACACCATATATTTT
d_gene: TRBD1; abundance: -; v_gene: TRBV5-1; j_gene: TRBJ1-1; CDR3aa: CASSLGTGGWTEAFF; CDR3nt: TGCGCCAGCAGCTTGGGGACAGGGGGCTGGACTGAAGCTTTCTTT
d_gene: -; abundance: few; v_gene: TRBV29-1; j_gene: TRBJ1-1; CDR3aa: CSVAGTGTEAFF; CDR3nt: TGCAGCGTGGCCGGGACTGGCACTGAAGCTTTCTTT
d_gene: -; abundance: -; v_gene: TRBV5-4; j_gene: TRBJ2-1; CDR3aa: CASSPILADEQFF; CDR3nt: TGTGCCAGCAGCCCGATACTAGCCGATGAGCAGTTCTTC
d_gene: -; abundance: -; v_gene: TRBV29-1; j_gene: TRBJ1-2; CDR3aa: CSGTDNYGYTF; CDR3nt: TGCAGCGGGACAGATAACTATGGCTACACCTTC
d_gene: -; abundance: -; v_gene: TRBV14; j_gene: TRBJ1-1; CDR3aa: CASSSQSVTEAFF; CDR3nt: TGTGCCAGCAGCTCTCAAAGCGTCACTGAAGCTTTCTTT
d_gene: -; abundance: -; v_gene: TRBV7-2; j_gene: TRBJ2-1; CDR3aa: CASSFLIGRNNEQFF; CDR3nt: TGTGCCAGCAGCTTCTTGATTGGGAGAAACAATGAGCAGTTCTTC